This T cell receptor (beta chain) comes out of a study of T cells in Graves' hyperthyroidism and ophthalmopathy. Study-wide background: The initial diagnosis was the point when peripheral blood was collected, ahead of any treatment.

This clonotype turned up a few times. Extraction of PBMCs used under 13 ml of fresh peripheral blood. Amplified TCR beta CDR3 regions derived from RNA transcripts. HTBI primers were employed in a first-round RT-PCR of the TCR CDR3. Via MiXCR, TCRdb re-called the multiplex PCR reads, giving one row per CDR3 protein. The sample lists fewer than 350,000 distinct CDR3 sequences; 15% to 20% were seen once. Per germline, CDR1 SGHDN and CDR2 FVKESK. The CDR3 extends over 19 amino acids. The chain recombines TRBV14 with TRBJ2-7; D possibly corresponds to TRBD1 (5 bases). The J call could be wrong; TRBJ2-1 is a better fit for the DNA end. Sequencing used blood. The clonotype originates from a woman aged 40 to 49 with Graves' ophthalmopathy. CDR3 in amino acids: CASSQDPGPGCDRVYEQFF. The CDR3 DNA reads as TGTGCCAGCAGCCAAGACCCAGGCCCAGGGTGCGACAGAGTATACGAGCAGTTCTTC.